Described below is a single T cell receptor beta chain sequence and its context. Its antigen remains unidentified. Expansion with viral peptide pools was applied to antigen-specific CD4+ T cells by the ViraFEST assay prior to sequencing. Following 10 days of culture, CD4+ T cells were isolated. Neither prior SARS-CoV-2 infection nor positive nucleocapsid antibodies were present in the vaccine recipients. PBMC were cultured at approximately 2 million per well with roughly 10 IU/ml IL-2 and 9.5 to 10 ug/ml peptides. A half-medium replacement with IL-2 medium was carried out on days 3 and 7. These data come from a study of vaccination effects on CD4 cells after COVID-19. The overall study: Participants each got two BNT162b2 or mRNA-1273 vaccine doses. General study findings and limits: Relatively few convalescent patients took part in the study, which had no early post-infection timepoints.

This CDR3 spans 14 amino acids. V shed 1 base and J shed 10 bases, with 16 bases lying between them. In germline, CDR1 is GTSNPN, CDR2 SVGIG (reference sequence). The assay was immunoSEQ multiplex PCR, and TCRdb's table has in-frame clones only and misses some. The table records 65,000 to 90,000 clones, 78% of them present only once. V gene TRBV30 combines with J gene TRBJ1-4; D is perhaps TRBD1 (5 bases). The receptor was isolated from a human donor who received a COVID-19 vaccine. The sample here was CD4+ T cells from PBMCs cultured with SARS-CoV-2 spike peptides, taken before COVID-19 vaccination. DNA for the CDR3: TGTGCCTGGAGTGGGTTATTGGGGGACCGAAAACTGTTTTTT. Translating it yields CAWSGLLGDRKLFF. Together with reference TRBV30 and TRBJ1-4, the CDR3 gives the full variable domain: SQTIHQWPATLVQPVGSPLSLECTVEGTSNPNLYWYRQAAGRGLQLLFYSVGIGQISSEVPQNLSASRPQDRQFILSSKKLLLSDSGFYLCAWSGLLGDRKLFFGSGTQLSVL.